This T cell receptor (beta chain) came from a study of CD8 T cells in ankylosing spondylitis. This clonotype was detected many times. Antigen unknown. Whole-study results and caveats: Within ankylosing spondylitis blood, a TCR beta motif made up of roughly eight highly homologous variants appeared to be characteristic.

TCRdb re-derived calls from the 5' RACE reads in MiXCR, one entry per CDR3 protein. This sample has about 800,000 distinct CDR3 sequences; over 9.5% occur once, and the top ten carry approximately 0.51%. Per germline, CDR1 ENHRY and CDR2 SYGVKD. After removal of 3 bases from V and 2 bases from J, the junction contained 4 bases not matched to a gene. This CDR3 has 14 amino acids. This chain uses TRBV10-3 with TRBJ2-7, with 7 bases that match TRBD2. The clonotype originates from a male donor with ankylosing spondylitis. Sample: blood, either unsorted or a sorted T cell fraction (not recorded which). The CDR3 sequence: CAISDRGVTYEQYF. In nucleotides, the CDR3 is TGTGCCATCAGTGATCGGGGGGTAACCTACGAGCAGTACTTC.